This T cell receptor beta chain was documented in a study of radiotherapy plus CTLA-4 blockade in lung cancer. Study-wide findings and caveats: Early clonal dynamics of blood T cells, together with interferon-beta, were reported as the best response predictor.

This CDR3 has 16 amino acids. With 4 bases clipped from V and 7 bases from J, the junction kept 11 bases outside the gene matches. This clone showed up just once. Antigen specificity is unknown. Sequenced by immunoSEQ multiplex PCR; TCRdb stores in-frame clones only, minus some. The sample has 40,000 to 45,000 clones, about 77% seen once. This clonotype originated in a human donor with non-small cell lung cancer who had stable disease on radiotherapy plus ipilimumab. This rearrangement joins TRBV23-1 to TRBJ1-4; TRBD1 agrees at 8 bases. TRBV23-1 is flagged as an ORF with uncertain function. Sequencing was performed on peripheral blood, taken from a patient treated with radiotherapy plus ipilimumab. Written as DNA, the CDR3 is TGCGCCAGCAGTCGCCACCTCCGGGACAGGCGTGAAAAACTGTTTTTT. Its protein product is CASSRHLRDRREKLFF.